This record covers a single T cell receptor beta chain. Its antigen is unidentified. The data were obtained in a study of shared clonotypes between healthy human individuals. Repertoires were generated with immunoSEQ multiplex PCR, while TCRdb's copy carries only in-frame clones and drops some. Found here are 2 million to 2.5 million clones, over 85% of them singletons; the top ten hold under 0.45%. This CDR3 is built from 14 residues. The V and J ends lost 5 bases and 2 bases, in that order; junction bases with no gene match: 4. CDR1 and CDR2 (germline): SSHAT, FNYEAQ (reference sequence). Points from the study as a whole: Naive subsets generally exceeded memory subsets in estimated richness.

Input material: naive CD4+ T cells from PBMCs. The sample's subset: CD45RA+ positively selected. The TCR comes from a man in his late teens or twenties in good health. Some clones in this sample may be carry-over from other donors' samples. This chain uses TRBV7-7 with TRBJ2-3; 7 nucleotides align to TRBD2. The DNA of the CDR3 is TGTGCCAGCAGCCAAACTAGCGTCACAGATACGCAGTATTTT. Protein product: CASSQTSVTDTQYF.